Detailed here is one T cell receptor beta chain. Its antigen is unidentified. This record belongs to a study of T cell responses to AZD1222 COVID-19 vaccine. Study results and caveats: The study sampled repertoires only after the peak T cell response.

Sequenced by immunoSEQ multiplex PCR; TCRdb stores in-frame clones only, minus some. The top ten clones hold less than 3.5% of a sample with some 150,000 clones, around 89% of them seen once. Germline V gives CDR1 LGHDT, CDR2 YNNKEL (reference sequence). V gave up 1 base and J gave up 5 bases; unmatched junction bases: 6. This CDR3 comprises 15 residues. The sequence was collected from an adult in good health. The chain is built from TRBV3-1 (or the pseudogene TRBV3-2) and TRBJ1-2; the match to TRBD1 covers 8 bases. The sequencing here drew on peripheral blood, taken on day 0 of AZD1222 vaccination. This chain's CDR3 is CASSQGTGMGYGYTF. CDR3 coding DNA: TGTGCCAGCAGCCAAGGGACAGGGATGGGATATGGCTACACCTTC.